The clone carrying this TCR beta chain appeared once. Frozen-stored PBMCs produced 1.5 to 2.5 micrograms of genomic DNA for TCR beta libraries. The source of the sample is a study of cytotoxic CD8 clonotypes in ibrutinib-treated CLL. Whole-study context: Partial responses numbered approximately 24 and complete responses 2; after a median about 62 months, roughly 15 stayed remitted and about twelve progressed.

The V end was cut by 2 bases, the J end by 2 bases, with 7 bases between. In germline, CDR1 is SGHTA, CDR2 FQGTGA. The CDR3 is made up of 13 amino acids. The repertoire was sequenced with immunoSEQ multiplex PCR; TCRdb's copy has only in-frame clones and lacks some. Altogether hundreds of thousands of clones are present, 75% to 85% being singletons, with the ten largest covering more than 9.5%. The V gene is TRBV7-3, the J gene TRBJ2-7, with D unclear. This sample comprised PBMCs, obtained after 12 months of ibrutinib treatment. This TCR was sampled from a human donor with chronic lymphocytic leukemia. The CDR3 sequence is CASSLLQAYEQYF. The CDR3 DNA sequence: TGTGCCAGCAGCTTACTCCAAGCCTACGAGCAGTACTTC.